This T cell receptor (beta chain) originates from a study of blood T cell repertoires in COVID-19. Turning to the study itself: PBMCs, B-cell-depleted T cells, or T cells provided the cDNA or gDNA that made up the material.

In the authors' methods: The authors estimated nucleated cell counts from reference gene primer amplification. The assay was immunoSEQ multiplex PCR, and TCRdb's table has in-frame clones only and misses some. V and J calls and clone size come straight from that table; D and trimming were deduced from the DNA. This sample yields approximately 80,000 clones, of which 81% are seen a single time; 44% belongs to the top ten. This CDR3 spans 15 amino acids. Germline trimming cut 7 bases from V and 4 bases from J; bases unmatched to any gene: 9. Germline V gives CDR1 MDHEN, CDR2 SYDVKM. The clonotype was recovered from a man older than 75 with acute or convalescent COVID-19. The chain uses TRBV28 and TRBJ2-1; 8 nucleotides match TRBD1. The sequenced sample consisted of peripheral blood. The CDR3 is CASTLGQGMYNEQFF. As DNA, the CDR3 is TGTGCCAGCACCTTAGGACAGGGCATGTACAATGAGCAGTTCTTC. The entire variable domain, with the rest obtained from reference TRBV28 and TRBJ2-1, is as follows: DVKVTQSSRYLVKRTGEKVFLECVQDMDHENMFWYRQDPGLGLRLIYFSYDVKMKEKGDIPEGYSVSREKKERFSLILESASTNQTSMYLCASTLGQGMYNEQFFGPGTRLTVL.